Presented here are 6 T cell receptor beta chains from one specimen sequenced in a study of OX40 agonist ivuxolimab in advanced cancers. Sequencing used immunoSEQ multiplex PCR; TCRdb keeps in-frame clones, though not all of them. Among around 150,000 clones, less than 95% were seen once, and the ten largest hold roughly 1.1%. The specimen comprised CD4+ or CD8+ T cells sorted from blood, sampled in a trial of the OX40 agonist ivuxolimab. These receptors all stem from an adult with an advanced solid tumor such as melanoma, head and neck, liver or kidney cancer.

About this clone: The sample has other DNA sequences that encode this CDR3 too. This CDR3 is CASSLGQGGNQPQHF. Written as DNA, the CDR3 is TGTGCCAGCAGTTTGGGTCAGGGCGGCAATCAGCCCCAGCATTTT. The chain recombines TRBV28 with TRBJ1-5, with TRBD1 as a possible D gene (5 bases). The CDR3 covers 15 residues. V lost 3 bases to trimming and J lost 2 bases, with 11 bases between them. CDR1 and CDR2 from the germline V gene are MDHEN and SYDVKM.

This rearrangement joins TRBV19 to TRBJ1-4; TRBD1 aligns across 7 bases. The germline V gene encodes CDR1 LNHDA and CDR2 SQIVND (reference sequence). The CDR3 extends over 16 amino acids. V dropped 10 bases and J dropped 2; count of bases not matched to a gene: 13. CDR3 sequence: CATQRQGISTNEKLFF. CDR3 nucleotide sequence: TGTGCCACCCAGCGACAGGGCATATCCACTAATGAAAAACTGTTTTTT.

The chain has TRBV9 and TRBJ2-1; 8 bases line up with TRBD2. The CDR3 is 16 amino acids. Germline V gene sequence: CDR1 SGDLS, CDR2 YYNGEE. J was trimmed by 0 bases and V by 4 bases; bases with no gene match: 6. This CDR3 is CASSMGLGGSYNEQFF. For the CDR3, the DNA is TGTGCCAGCAGCATGGGACTAGGGGGCTCCTACAATGAGCAGTTCTTC.

The chain has TRBV6-5 and TRBJ2-2; D is uncertain. This CDR3 is built from 13 residues. Germline V gene lookup returns CDR1 MNHEY and CDR2 SVGAGI. V lost 8 bases and J lost 3, with 10 bases in between. The DNA of the CDR3 is TGTGCCAGCTATTCACCGTACACCGGGGAGCTGTTTTTT. This encodes CASYSPYTGELFF.

The chain combines TRBV6-5 with TRBJ2-3; D not certain. This CDR3 spans 12 amino acids. V was pared by 6 bases and J by 6 bases, with 10 bases between. In germline, CDR1 is MNHEY, CDR2 SVGAGI. CDR3 residues: CASSSPLDTQYF. Written as DNA, the CDR3 is TGTGCCAGCAGCTCCCCCTTGGATACGCAGTATTTT.

The V and J genes are TRBV2 and TRBJ1-1; D not certain. The CDR3 is 13 amino acids. The V gene's germline CDR1 is SNHLY and CDR2 FYNNEI. The V end was cut by 7 bases, the J end by 8 bases, with 17 bases between. The CDR3 DNA sequence: TGTGCCAGCAATACCGGGCTCGGACGGGAAGCTTTCTTT. Residues: CASNTGLGREAFF.